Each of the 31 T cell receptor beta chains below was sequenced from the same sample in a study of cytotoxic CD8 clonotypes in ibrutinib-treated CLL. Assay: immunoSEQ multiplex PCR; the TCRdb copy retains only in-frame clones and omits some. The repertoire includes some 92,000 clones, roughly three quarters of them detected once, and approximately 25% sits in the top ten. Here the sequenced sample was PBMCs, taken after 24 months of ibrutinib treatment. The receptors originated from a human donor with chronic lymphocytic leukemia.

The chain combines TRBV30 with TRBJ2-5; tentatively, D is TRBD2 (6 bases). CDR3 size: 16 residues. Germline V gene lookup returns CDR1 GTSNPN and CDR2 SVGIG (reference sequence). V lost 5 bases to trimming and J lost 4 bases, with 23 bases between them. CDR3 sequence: CAWAGRGLKTRETQYF. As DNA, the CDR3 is TGTGCCTGGGCGGGACGGGGACTCAAGACTAGAGAGACCCAGTACTTC. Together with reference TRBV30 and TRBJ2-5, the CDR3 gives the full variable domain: SQTIHQWPATLVQPVGSPLSLECTVEGTSNPNLYWYRQAAGRGLQLLFYSVGIGQISSEVPQNLSASRPQDRQFILSSKKLLLSDSGFYLCAWAGRGLKTRETQYFGPGTRLLVL.

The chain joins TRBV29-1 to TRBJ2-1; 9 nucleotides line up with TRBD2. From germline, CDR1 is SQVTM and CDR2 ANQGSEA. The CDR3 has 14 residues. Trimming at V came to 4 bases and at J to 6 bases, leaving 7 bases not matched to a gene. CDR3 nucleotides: TGCAGCGTTGGACCGAGGCGGGAGGGCAATGAGCAGTTCTTC. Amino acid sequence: CSVGPRREGNEQFF.

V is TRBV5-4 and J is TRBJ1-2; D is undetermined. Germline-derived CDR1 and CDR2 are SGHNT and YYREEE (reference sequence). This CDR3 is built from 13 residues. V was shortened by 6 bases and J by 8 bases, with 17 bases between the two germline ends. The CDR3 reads CASTYIGGHGYTF. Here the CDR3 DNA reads TGTGCCAGCACCTACATCGGAGGGCACGGCTACACCTTC.

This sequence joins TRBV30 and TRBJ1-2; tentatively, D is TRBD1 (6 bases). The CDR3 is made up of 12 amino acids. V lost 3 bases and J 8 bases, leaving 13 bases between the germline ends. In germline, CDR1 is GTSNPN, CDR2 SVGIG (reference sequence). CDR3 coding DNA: TGTGCCTGGAGCGGGGGCAAGCGAGGCTACACCTTC. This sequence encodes CAWSGGKRGYTF. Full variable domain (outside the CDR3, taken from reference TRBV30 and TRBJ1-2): SQTIHQWPATLVQPVGSPLSLECTVEGTSNPNLYWYRQAAGRGLQLLFYSVGIGQISSEVPQNLSASRPQDRQFILSSKKLLLSDSGFYLCAWSGGKRGYTFGSGTRLTVV.

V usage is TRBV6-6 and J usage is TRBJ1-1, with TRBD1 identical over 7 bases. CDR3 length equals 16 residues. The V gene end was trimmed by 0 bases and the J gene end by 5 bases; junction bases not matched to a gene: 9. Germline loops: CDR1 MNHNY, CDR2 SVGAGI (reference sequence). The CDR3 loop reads CASSYSRGRGTTEAFF. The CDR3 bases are TGTGCCAGCAGTTACTCGAGGGGCAGGGGGACGACTGAAGCTTTCTTT.

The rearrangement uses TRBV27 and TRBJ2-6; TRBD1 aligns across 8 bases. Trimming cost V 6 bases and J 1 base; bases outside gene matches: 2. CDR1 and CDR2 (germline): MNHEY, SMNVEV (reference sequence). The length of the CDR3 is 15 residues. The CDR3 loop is CASSDRGSGANVLTF. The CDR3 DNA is TGTGCCAGCAGCGACAGGGGTTCTGGGGCCAACGTCCTGACTTTC.

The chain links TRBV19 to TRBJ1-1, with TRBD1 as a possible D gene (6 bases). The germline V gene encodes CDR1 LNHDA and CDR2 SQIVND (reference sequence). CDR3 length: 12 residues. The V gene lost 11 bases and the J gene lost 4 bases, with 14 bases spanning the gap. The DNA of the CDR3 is TGTGCCTCCAGCAGGGGAGGCACTGAAGCTTTCTTT. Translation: CASSRGGTEAFF.

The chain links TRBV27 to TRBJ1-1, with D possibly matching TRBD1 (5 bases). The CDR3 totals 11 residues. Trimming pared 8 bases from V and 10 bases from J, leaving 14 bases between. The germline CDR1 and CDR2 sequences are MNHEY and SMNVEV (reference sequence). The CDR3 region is CASQTLGGAFF. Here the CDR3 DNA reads TGTGCCAGCCAAACTCTTGGGGGAGCTTTCTTT.

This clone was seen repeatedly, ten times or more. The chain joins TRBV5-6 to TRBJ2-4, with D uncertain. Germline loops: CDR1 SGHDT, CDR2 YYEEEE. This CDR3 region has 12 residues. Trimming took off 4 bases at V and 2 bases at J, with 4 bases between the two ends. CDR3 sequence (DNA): TGTGCCAGCAGCGGGTCCAAAAACATTCAGTACTTC. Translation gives CASSGSKNIQYF.

CDR3 in DNA: TGCACCAGCAGCCAATCCCCCCAGGGACTAGCGGGAAACTCCTACGAGCAGTACTTC. It translates to CTSSQSPQGLAGNSYEQYF. The V call is TRBV1, the J call TRBJ2-7; the D segment call TRBD2 is taken from the table without a DNA check. TRBV1 is shown as a pseudogene. The CDR3 covers 19 residues.

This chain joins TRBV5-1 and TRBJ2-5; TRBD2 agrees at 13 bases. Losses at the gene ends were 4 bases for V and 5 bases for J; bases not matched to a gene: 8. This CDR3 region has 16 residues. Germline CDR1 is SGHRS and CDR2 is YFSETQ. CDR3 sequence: CASSPGLAGDGETQYF. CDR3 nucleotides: TGCGCCAGCAGCCCCGGACTAGCGGGAGATGGGGAGACCCAGTACTTC.

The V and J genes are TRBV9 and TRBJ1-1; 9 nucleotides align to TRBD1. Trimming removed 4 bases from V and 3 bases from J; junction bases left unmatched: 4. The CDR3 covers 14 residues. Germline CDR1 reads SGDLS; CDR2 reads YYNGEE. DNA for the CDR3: TGTGCCAGCAGCCCAGGGACAGGGTACACTGAAGCTTTCTTT. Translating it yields CASSPGTGYTEAFF.

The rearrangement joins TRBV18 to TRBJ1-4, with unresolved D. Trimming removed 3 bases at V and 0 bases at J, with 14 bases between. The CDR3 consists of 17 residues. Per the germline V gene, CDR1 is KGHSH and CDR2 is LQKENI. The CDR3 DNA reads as TGTGCCAGCTCACCCTCCCAACAGTCGCCAACTAATGAAAAACTGTTTTTT. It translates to CASSPSQQSPTNEKLFF.

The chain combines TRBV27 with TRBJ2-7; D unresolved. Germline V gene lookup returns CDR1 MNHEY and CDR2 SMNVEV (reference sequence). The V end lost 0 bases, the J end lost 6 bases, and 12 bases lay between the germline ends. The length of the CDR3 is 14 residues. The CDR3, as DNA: TGTGCCAGCAGTTTATCAACGGACCGTGGCGAGCAGTACTTC. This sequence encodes CASSLSTDRGEQYF.

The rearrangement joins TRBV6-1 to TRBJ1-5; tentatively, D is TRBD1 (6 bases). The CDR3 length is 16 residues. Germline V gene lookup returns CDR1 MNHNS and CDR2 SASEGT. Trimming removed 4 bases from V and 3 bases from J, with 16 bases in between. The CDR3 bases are TGTGCCAGCAGTGGTGTCTCCGGGACACTCAATCAGCCCCAGCATTTT. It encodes CASSGVSGTLNQPQHF.

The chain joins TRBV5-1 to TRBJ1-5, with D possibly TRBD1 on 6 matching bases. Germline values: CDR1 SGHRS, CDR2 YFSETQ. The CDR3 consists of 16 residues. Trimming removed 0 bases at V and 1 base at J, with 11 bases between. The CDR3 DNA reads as TGCGCCAGCAGCTTGGGCTCGGGGGCGAGCAATCAGCCCCAGCATTTT. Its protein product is CASSLGSGASNQPQHF. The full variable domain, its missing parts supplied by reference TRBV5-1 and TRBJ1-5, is KAGVTQTPRYLIKTRGQQVTLSCSPISGHRSVSWYQQTPGQGLQFLFEYFSETQRNKGNFPGRFSGRQFSNSRSEMNVSTLELGDSALYLCASSLGSGASNQPQHFGDGTRLSIL.

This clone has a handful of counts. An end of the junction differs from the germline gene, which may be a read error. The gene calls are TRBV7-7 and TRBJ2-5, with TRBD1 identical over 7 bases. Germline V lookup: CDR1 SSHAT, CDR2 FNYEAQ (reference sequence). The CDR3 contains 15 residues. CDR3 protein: CASSLGTERWETQYF. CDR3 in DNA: TGTGCTAGCAGCTTAGGGACAGAGCGTTGGGAGACCCAGTACTTC.

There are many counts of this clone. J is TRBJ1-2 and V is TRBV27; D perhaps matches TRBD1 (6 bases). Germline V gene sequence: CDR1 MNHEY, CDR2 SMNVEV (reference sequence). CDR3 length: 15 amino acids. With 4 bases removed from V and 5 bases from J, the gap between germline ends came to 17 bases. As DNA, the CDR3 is TGTGCCAGCAGTTGGGTCACAGGGAAACCGTATGGCTACACCTTC. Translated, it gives CASSWVTGKPYGYTF.

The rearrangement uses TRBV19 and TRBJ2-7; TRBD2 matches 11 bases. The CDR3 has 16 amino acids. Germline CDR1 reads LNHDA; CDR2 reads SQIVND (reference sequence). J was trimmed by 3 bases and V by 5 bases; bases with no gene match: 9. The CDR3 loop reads CASSLDKTSGNYEQYF. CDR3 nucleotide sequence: TGTGCCAGTAGTCTGGATAAGACTAGCGGGAACTACGAGCAGTACTTC.

The DNA for the CDR3 is TGTGCCAGCACGGCGGGGGGGGCAGCTGGAAACACCATATATTTT. It translates to CASTAGGAAGNTIYF. The chain uses TRBV6-1 and TRBJ1-3, with D perhaps matching TRBD1 (6 bases). This CDR3 has 15 amino acids. CDR1 and CDR2 from the germline V gene are MNHNS and SASEGT. Deletions cut 7 bases from V and 2 bases from J, with 15 bases between.

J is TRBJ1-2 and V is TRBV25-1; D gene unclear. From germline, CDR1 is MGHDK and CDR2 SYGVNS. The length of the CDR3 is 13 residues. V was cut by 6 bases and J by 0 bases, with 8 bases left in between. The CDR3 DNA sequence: TGTGCCAGCAGGGATTCAGCTAACTATGGCTACACCTTC. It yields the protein CASRDSANYGYTF.

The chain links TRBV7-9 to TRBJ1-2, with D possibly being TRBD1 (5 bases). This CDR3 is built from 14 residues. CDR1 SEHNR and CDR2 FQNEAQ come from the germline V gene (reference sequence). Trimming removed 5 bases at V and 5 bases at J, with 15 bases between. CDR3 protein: CASSPGTGIYGYTF. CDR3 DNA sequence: TGTGCCAGCAGCCCCGGGACGGGGATATATGGCTACACCTTC.

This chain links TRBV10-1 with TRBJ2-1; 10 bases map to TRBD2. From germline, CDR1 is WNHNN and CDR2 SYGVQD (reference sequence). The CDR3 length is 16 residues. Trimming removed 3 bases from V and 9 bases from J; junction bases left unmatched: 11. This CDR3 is CASSDPSGRGSGEQFF. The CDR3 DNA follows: TGCGCCAGCAGTGACCCTAGCGGGAGAGGTTCTGGTGAGCAGTTCTTC.

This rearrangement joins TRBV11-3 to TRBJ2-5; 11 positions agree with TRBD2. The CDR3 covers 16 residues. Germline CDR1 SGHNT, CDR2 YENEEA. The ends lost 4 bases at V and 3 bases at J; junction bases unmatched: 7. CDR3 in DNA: TGTGCCAGCAGCTCCTCAGTGACTAGCGGGAAAGAGACCCAGTACTTC. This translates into CASSSSVTSGKETQYF.

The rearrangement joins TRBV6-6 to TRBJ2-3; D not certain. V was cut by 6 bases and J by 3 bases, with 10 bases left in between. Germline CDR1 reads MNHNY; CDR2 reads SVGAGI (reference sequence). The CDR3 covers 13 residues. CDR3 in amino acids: CASSPPETDTQYF. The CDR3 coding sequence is TGTGCCAGCAGCCCCCCGGAGACAGATACGCAGTATTTT.

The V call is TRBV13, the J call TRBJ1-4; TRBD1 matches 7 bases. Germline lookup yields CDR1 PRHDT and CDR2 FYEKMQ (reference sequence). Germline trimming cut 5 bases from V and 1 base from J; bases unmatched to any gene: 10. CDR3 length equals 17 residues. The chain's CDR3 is CASSQPTGSGTNEKLFF. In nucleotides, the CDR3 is TGTGCCAGCAGCCAACCGACAGGGTCGGGAACTAATGAAAAACTGTTTTTT. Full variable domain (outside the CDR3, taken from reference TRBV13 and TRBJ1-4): AAGVIQSPRHLIKEKRETATLKCYPIPRHDTVYWYQQGPGQDPQFLISFYEKMQSDKGSIPDRFSAQQFSDYHSELNMSSLELGDSALYFCASSQPTGSGTNEKLFFGSGTQLSVL.

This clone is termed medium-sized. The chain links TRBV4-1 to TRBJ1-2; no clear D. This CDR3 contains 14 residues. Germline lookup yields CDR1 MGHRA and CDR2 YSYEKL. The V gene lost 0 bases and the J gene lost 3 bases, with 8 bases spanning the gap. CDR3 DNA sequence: TGCGCCAGCAGCCAAGAGGGATCGGACTATGGCTACACCTTC. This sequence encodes CASSQEGSDYGYTF.

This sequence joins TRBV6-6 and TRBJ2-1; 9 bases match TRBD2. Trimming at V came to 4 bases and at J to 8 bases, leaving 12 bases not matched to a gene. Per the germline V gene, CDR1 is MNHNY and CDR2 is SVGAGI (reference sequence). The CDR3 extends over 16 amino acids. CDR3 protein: CASSLNLAGVVHEQFF. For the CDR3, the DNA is TGTGCCAGCAGTTTGAACTTAGCGGGAGTTGTCCATGAGCAGTTCTTC.

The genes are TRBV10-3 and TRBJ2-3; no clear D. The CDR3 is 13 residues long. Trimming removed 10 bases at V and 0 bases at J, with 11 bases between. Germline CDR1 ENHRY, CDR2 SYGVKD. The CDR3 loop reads CASRGSSTDTQYF. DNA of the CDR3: TGTGCCAGCCGCGGTAGTAGCACAGATACGCAGTATTTT.

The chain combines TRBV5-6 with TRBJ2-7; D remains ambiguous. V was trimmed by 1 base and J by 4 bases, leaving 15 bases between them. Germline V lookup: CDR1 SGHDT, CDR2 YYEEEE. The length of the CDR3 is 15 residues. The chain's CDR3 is CASSLYILEWYEQYF. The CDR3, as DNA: TGTGCCAGCAGCTTGTATATCCTGGAGTGGTACGAGCAGTACTTC.

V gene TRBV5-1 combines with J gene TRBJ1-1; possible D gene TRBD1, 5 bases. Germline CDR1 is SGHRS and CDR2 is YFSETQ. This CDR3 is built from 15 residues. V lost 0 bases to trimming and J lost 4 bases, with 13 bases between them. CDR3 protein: CASSLEAGVGTEAFF. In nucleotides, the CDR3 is TGCGCCAGCAGCTTGGAAGCGGGGGTCGGCACTGAAGCTTTCTTT.